Listed here is a single T cell receptor (beta chain). The sample comes from a study of blood T cell repertoires in COVID-19. Study-level background: Nucleic acid was either cDNA or gDNA, and it came from T cells, B-cell-depleted T cells, or PBMCs.

The length of the CDR3 is 16 residues. V lost 5 bases and J lost 4, with 21 bases in between. Germline CDR1 and CDR2: LNHNV and YYDKDF (reference sequence). The Seattle site enrolled patients during active infection and followed them longitudinally. Source study methods: Estimation of nucleated cell counts relied on the amplification of reference gene primers. The table came from immunoSEQ multiplex PCR; TCRdb's copy has only in-frame clones and leaves some out. Clone size and V and J calls were adopted from that table, with D and trimming inferred from the DNA. The sample lists over 250,000 clones, around 90% occurring once.

J is TRBJ2-7 and V is TRBV15; possibly TRBD1 for D (6 bases). This receptor was identified in a person aged 18-30 years with COVID-19, enrolled during active disease. The specimen sequenced was peripheral blood. The CDR3 is CATSPHRGDNEYEQYF. The CDR3, as DNA: TGTGCCACCAGCCCCCATAGAGGGGACAACGAATACGAGCAGTACTTC.